This T cell receptor (beta chain) stems from a study of identical twins. With respect to this clonotype: The junction departs from germline at one end; a sequencing error may be responsible.

TCRdb used MiXCR to reprocess the 5' RACE reads, holding one entry per CDR3 protein. The sample carries about 890,000 distinct CDR3 sequences, around 12% recorded once. CDR3 length: 14 amino acids. The same data also went into a second study, on yellow fever vaccine responses in identical twins.

The origin of this receptor is a woman under 30 in good health. The chain has TRBV12-3 or TRBV12-4 and TRBJ2-5; 9 nucleotides align to TRBD2. The sequenced sample was PBMCs. DNA of the CDR3: TGTGCCAGCAGTGGTAGCGGGGGCCGGGAGAACCAGTACTTC. Translating gives CASSGSGGRENQYF.